The 30 T cell receptor beta chains below come from one sample, sequenced in a study of cytomegalovirus exposure and HLA in healthy donors (dated 2017 in TCRdb). Library creation used the immunoSEQ multiplex PCR assay. For the multiplex PCR, a mixture combining 60 forward primers for TCR Vbeta segments and 13 reverse primers for TCR Jbeta segments was used. TCRdb carries this immuneACCESS record with in-frame sequences only. Its versions omit some clonotypes, under half of them owing to an unresolved V gene in the studies checked, with the rest unexplained. This sample lists under 150,000 clones; around 82% were detected once. The ten biggest clones cover approximately 1.2% of the sample. The source material was PBMCs. These TCRs come from a man aged 50 or older in good health and CMV-seronegative.

Regarding this clone: The sample contains more than one DNA sequence encoding this CDR3. The V and J genes are TRBV6-6 and TRBJ2-1, with 14 bases identical to TRBD2. Germline V gene data show CDR1 as MNHNY and CDR2 as SVGAGI (reference sequence). Unmatched junction bases numbered 7, after V lost 6 bases and J lost 6 bases. This CDR3 is built from 16 residues. The CDR3 loop is CASSRPGTSGSNEQFF. The CDR3 DNA reads as TGTGCCAGCAGCCGGCCCGGGACTAGCGGGAGCAATGAGCAGTTCTTC.

The V call is TRBV10-3, the J call TRBJ2-7; D not resolved. CDR1 and CDR2 from the germline V gene are ENHRY and SYGVKD. CDR3 length: 13 amino acids. The V gene lost 4 bases and the J gene lost 7 bases, with 14 bases spanning the gap. DNA of the CDR3: TGTGCCATCAGTGCGGCCAGCGACCAAGAGCAGTACTTC. This sequence encodes CAISAASDQEQYF.

This clone was detected only once. The chain employs TRBV6-1 and TRBJ1-1; no clear D gene. This CDR3 contains 14 residues. The germline V and J ends were trimmed by 2 bases and 5 bases, with 12 bases remaining between them. The germline CDR1 and CDR2 sequences are MNHNS and SASEGT. CDR3 nucleotides: TGTGCCAGCAGTGAATTCGGCCCGGGAACTGAAGCTTTCTTT. It translates to CASSEFGPGTEAFF.

This clone is judged medium-sized. This chain uses TRBV6-1 with TRBJ1-1; D remains unclear. Deletions cut 6 bases from V and 3 bases from J, with 11 bases between. This CDR3 has 13 amino acids. From germline, CDR1 is MNHNS and CDR2 SASEGT. CDR3 DNA sequence: TGTGCCAGCAGGGAGACCCGGGACACTGAAGCTTTCTTT. Its translation is CASRETRDTEAFF.

This clone was detected only once. One junction end disagrees with the germline gene, perhaps due to a read error. This chain uses TRBV18 with TRBJ2-5; the D gene is possibly TRBD2 (6 bases). Germline V CDR1 and CDR2: KGHSH, LQKENI. The CDR3 is 14 amino acids. In DNA form, the CDR3 reads TGTGCCAGCGGGATGGGACTCCTACAAGAGGCCCAGTACTTC. Encoded protein: CASGMGLLQEAQYF.

This chain joins TRBV10-1 and TRBJ2-7, with 9 positions matching TRBD2. Trimming removed 4 bases from V and 6 bases from J; junction bases left unmatched: 7. The CDR3 loop spans 14 amino acids. Germline V CDR1 and CDR2: WNHNN, SYGVQD (reference sequence). CDR3 DNA: TGCGCCAGCAGTGCGGTAGCGGGAGCTAGCGAGCAGTACTTC. It translates to CASSAVAGASEQYF.

The genes are TRBV9 and TRBJ2-1, with 13 bases matching TRBD2. This CDR3 is 16 amino acids long. The germline V gene encodes CDR1 SGDLS and CDR2 YYNGEE. Trimming removed 3 bases from V and 5 bases from J; junction bases left unmatched: 5. CDR3 nucleotide sequence: TGTGCCAGCAGCGGGGGACTAGCGGGAACCCACAATGAGCAGTTCTTC. Translated: CASSGGLAGTHNEQFF.

The rearrangement uses TRBV28 and TRBJ2-5, with a possible D match to TRBD2 (6 bases). The V gene's germline CDR1 is MDHEN and CDR2 SYDVKM. This CDR3 is built from 15 residues. V was shortened by 2 bases and J by 2 bases, with 12 bases between the two germline ends. CDR3 sequence (DNA): TGTGCCAGCAGTTTAGGGCGGGATAGGCAAGAGACCCAGTACTTC. It encodes CASSLGRDRQETQYF.

The chain employs TRBV11-2 and TRBJ2-3; TRBD2 is a possible D gene (6 bases). CDR3 length equals 15 residues. The germline gives CDR1 SGHAT, CDR2 FQNNGV. The V gene lost 7 bases and the J gene lost 1 base, with 15 bases spanning the gap. CDR3 DNA sequence: TGTGCCAGCACCCCGGGGGTAGCGGGCACAGATACGCAGTATTTT. Residues: CASTPGVAGTDTQYF.

The chain uses TRBV10-3 and TRBJ1-2; 10 bases match TRBD1. V was clipped by 4 bases and J by 3 bases; unmatched bases: 8. The CDR3 extends over 16 amino acids. Germline values: CDR1 ENHRY, CDR2 SYGVKD. CDR3: CAISGTGGSGDYGYTF. As DNA, the CDR3 is TGTGCCATCAGTGGGACAGGGGGGAGTGGGGACTATGGCTACACCTTC.

The chain combines TRBV28 with TRBJ1-4, with D possibly TRBD1 on 5 matching bases. The germline V gene encodes CDR1 MDHEN and CDR2 SYDVKM. V gave up 6 bases and J gave up 8 bases, with 16 bases separating them. This CDR3 comprises 14 residues. The CDR3 DNA follows: TGTGCCAGCAGCCCAAATCCGCGGGGGGAAAAACTGTTTTTT. It codes for CASSPNPRGEKLFF. The entire variable domain, with the rest obtained from reference TRBV28 and TRBJ1-4, is as follows: DVKVTQSSRYLVKRTGEKVFLECVQDMDHENMFWYRQDPGLGLRLIYFSYDVKMKEKGDIPEGYSVSREKKERFSLILESASTNQTSMYLCASSPNPRGEKLFFGSGTQLSVL.

V usage is TRBV28 and J usage is TRBJ2-7; 12 positions agree with TRBD1. The CDR3 has 14 amino acids. Per the germline V gene, CDR1 is MDHEN and CDR2 is SYDVKM. The V gene end was trimmed by 6 bases and the J gene end by 2 bases; junction bases not matched to a gene: 2. For the CDR3, the DNA is TGTGCCAGCAGGGGGACAGGGGGCACCTACGAGCAGTACTTC. It is translated as CASRGTGGTYEQYF.

The chain uses TRBV5-1 and TRBJ2-5; TRBD1 matches at 7 bases. With 5 bases clipped from V and 7 bases from J, the junction kept 11 bases outside the gene matches. CDR1 is SGHRS and CDR2 is YFSETQ in the germline V gene. This CDR3 comprises 14 residues. The CDR3 region is CASRHNRGNGTQYF. CDR3 nucleotide sequence: TGCGCCAGCAGGCATAACAGGGGAAATGGGACCCAGTACTTC.

There are a few counts of this clone. This rearrangement joins TRBV15 to TRBJ1-1, with unresolved D. CDR1 is LNHNV and CDR2 is YYDKDF in the germline V gene (reference sequence). The germline V and J ends were trimmed by 4 bases and 1 base, with 10 bases remaining between them. CDR3 length: 14 residues. The CDR3 here is CATSKVRGNTEAFF. CDR3 DNA: TGTGCCACCAGCAAAGTCAGAGGGAACACTGAAGCTTTCTTT.

The chain carries TRBV28 and TRBJ2-1; maybe TRBD2 (6 bases). CDR3 length: 13 residues. V lost 1 base to trimming and J lost 7 bases, with 8 bases between them. The germline gives CDR1 MDHEN, CDR2 SYDVKM. CDR3 residues: CASSLSGRNEQFF. CDR3 coding DNA: TGTGCCAGCAGTTTATCCGGGAGAAATGAGCAGTTCTTC.

This clone has just a few counts. The chain employs TRBV4-2 and TRBJ2-3; D is perhaps TRBD2 (5 bases). Trimming cost V 4 bases and J 0 bases, with 14 bases left between them. The germline V gene has CDR1 LGHNA and CDR2 YNFKEQ. The CDR3 consists of 16 residues. The CDR3 DNA reads TGTGCCAGCAGCCTTAGGGAGCGTCGTAGCACAGATACGCAGTATTTT. Encoded protein: CASSLRERRSTDTQYF.

The chain has TRBV19 and TRBJ2-1; 10 bases agree with TRBD2. The CDR3 runs to 17 residues. The ends lost 3 bases at V and 6 bases at J; junction bases unmatched: 11. Germline CDR1 is LNHDA and CDR2 is SQIVND (reference sequence). The CDR3 loop is CASSMWALAGDRNEQFF. In nucleotides, the CDR3 is TGTGCCAGTAGTATGTGGGCTCTAGCGGGGGACCGCAATGAGCAGTTCTTC. Complete variable domain (other parts from reference TRBV19 and TRBJ2-1): DGGITQSPKYLFRKEGQNVTLSCEQNLNHDAMYWYRQDPGQGLRLIYYSQIVNDFQKGDIAEGYSVSREKKESFPLTVTSAQKNPTAFYLCASSMWALAGDRNEQFFGPGTRLTVL.

V gene TRBV11-2 combines with J gene TRBJ2-1; 9 bases agree with TRBD2. V was clipped by 0 bases and J by 13 bases; unmatched bases: 7. The CDR3 spans 14 residues. Germline CDR1 and CDR2: SGHAT and FQNNGV. Here the CDR3 DNA reads TGTGCCAGCAGCTTAGATCCCTCTAGCGGGATCCAGTTCTTC. Residues: CASSLDPSSGIQFF.

This clone has only one observation. The chain is built from TRBV7-2 and TRBJ2-7, with TRBD1 matching over 10 bases. V was clipped by 1 base and J by 4 bases; unmatched bases: 10. The CDR3 spans 17 residues. Per the germline V gene, CDR1 is SGHTA and CDR2 is FQGNSA. CDR3 coding DNA: TGTGCCAGCAGCTTAGTGAGACCGGGACAGGGGATTTACGAGCAGTACTTC. Protein sequence: CASSLVRPGQGIYEQYF.

The rearrangement joins TRBV9 to TRBJ2-7, with D possibly matching TRBD1 (7 bases). V was shortened by 3 bases and J by 3 bases, with 16 bases between the two germline ends. In germline, CDR1 is SGDLS, CDR2 YYNGEE. The CDR3 sequence is 15 residues long. The CDR3, as DNA: TGTGCCAGCAGCGGGGGGGACAGCGGAGGCTACGAGCAGTACTTC. Its protein is CASSGGDSGGYEQYF.

V gene TRBV6-1 combines with J gene TRBJ1-5, with unresolved D. V dropped 4 bases and J dropped 6 bases, with 19 bases sitting between them. CDR1 MNHNS and CDR2 SASEGT come from the germline V gene. The CDR3 extends over 16 amino acids. The CDR3 region is CASSATRPDRGQPQHF. The DNA for the CDR3 is TGTGCCAGCAGTGCCACCCGACCGGACCGGGGTCAGCCCCAGCATTTT.

Only a few counts were recorded for this clone. The chain employs TRBV7-2 and TRBJ1-1; D unclear. Germline CDR1 is SGHTA and CDR2 is FQGNSA. V lost 0 bases and J 1 base, leaving 6 bases between the germline ends. The CDR3 contains 14 residues. CDR3 bases: TGTGCCAGCAGCTTAGCAAGAGGGAACACTGAAGCTTTCTTT. It encodes CASSLARGNTEAFF. Using reference TRBV7-2 and TRBJ1-1 for the parts outside the CDR3, the full variable domain is GAGVSQSPSNKVTEKGKDVELRCDPISGHTALYWYRQSLGQGLEFLIYFQGNSAPDKSGLPSDRFSAERTGGSVSTLTIQRTQQEDSAVYLCASSLARGNTEAFFGQGTRLTVV.

The genes are TRBV19 and TRBJ1-5, with TRBD1 matching 11 bases. After removal of 4 bases from V and 4 bases from J, the junction contained 6 bases not matched to a gene. In germline, CDR1 is LNHDA, CDR2 SQIVND (reference sequence). The CDR3 extends over 16 amino acids. This CDR3 reads CASSRSGTGGNQPQHF. Written as DNA, the CDR3 is TGTGCCAGTAGTAGGTCCGGGACAGGGGGTAATCAGCCCCAGCATTTT.

The V call is TRBV29-1, the J call TRBJ2-2; 7 bases align to TRBD1. CDR1 is SQVTM and CDR2 is ANQGSEA in the germline V gene. J was trimmed by 6 bases and V by 3 bases; bases with no gene match: 4. The CDR3 is 13 amino acids. In DNA form, the CDR3 reads TGCAGCGTTGATAGAGGGGGCTCCGGGGAGCTGTTTTTT. Its protein is CSVDRGGSGELFF.

This clone was detected only a few times. This chain joins TRBV5-6 and TRBJ1-5; D is possibly TRBD1 (5 bases). V gave up 4 bases and J gave up 2 bases, with 10 bases separating them. There are 14 residues in the CDR3. Germline assignment: CDR1 SGHDT and CDR2 YYEEEE. The CDR3 DNA sequence: TGTGCCAGCAGCAGGTGGGGGGGCAATCAGCCCCAGCATTTT. It yields the protein CASSRWGGNQPQHF.

This sequence joins TRBV7-3 and TRBJ1-1, with TRBD1 as a possible D gene (6 bases). V was trimmed by 5 bases and J by 4 bases, leaving 11 bases between them. The CDR3 loop spans 13 amino acids. Germline CDR1 SGHTA, CDR2 FQGTGA. The CDR3 bases are TGTGCCAGCAGCCTACAGGGTGGCACTGAAGCTTTCTTT. The encoded protein is CASSLQGGTEAFF.

This clone showed up just a few times. This chain joins TRBV10-1 and TRBJ2-7; TRBD1 might be the D (6 bases). Trimming took 3 bases from V and 8 from J, leaving 14 bases between them. Germline loops: CDR1 WNHNN, CDR2 SYGVQD (reference sequence). CDR3 length: 13 residues. As DNA, the CDR3 is TGCGCCAGCAGTGACTACAGGGAAGAGAAGCAGTACTTC. This gives the protein CASSDYREEKQYF.

The J gene is TRBJ1-6, the V gene TRBV6-6, with D maybe TRBD1 (6 bases). The CDR3 spans 14 residues. The V and J ends lost 6 bases and 8 bases respectively, with 14 bases between them. The germline V gene has CDR1 MNHNY and CDR2 SVGAGI (reference sequence). CDR3 sequence reads: CASSPVGGDSPLHF. The CDR3 DNA sequence: TGTGCCAGCAGCCCCGTAGGGGGGGATTCACCCCTCCACTTT.

This clone has more than one count but fewer than ten. Other nucleotide sequences in the sample specify the same CDR3. V usage is TRBV5-1 and J usage is TRBJ2-2, with no clear D. V lost 0 bases to trimming and J lost 4 bases, with 4 bases between them. CDR3 length: 13 amino acids. The V gene's germline CDR1 is SGHRS and CDR2 YFSETQ. The CDR3 region has the DNA TGCGCCAGCAGCTTGGCGGGCACCGGGGAGCTGTTTTTT. Translating gives CASSLAGTGELFF.

The rearrangement uses TRBV2 and TRBJ1-4; TRBD1 matches at 7 bases. The CDR3 loop spans 13 amino acids. V trimming: 8 bases; J trimming: 5 bases; junction bases outside the gene matches: 5. CDR1 is SNHLY and CDR2 is FYNNEI in the germline V gene. CDR3 in DNA: TGTGCCAGCCAGGGACAGTCAAATGAAAAACTGTTTTTT. This translates into CASQGQSNEKLFF.